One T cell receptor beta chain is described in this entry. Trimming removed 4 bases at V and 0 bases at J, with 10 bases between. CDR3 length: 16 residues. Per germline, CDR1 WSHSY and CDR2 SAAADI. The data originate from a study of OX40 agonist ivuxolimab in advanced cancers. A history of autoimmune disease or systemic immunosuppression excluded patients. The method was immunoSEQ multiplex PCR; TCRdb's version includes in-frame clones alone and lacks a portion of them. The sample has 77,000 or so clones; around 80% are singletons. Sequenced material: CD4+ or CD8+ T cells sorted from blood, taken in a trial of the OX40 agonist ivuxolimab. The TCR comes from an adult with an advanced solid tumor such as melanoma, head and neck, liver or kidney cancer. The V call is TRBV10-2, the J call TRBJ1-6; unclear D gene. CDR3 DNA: TGCGCCAGCAGTGTTTCTTCCAGCTCCTATAATTCACCCCTCCACTTT. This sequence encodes CASSVSSSSYNSPLHF.